Following are 20 T cell receptor beta chains from one sample sequenced in a study of a mutant IDH1 vaccine in newly diagnosed glioma. Repertoires were generated with immunoSEQ multiplex PCR, while TCRdb's copy carries only in-frame clones and drops some. The profile shows around 89,000 clones, about 80% of them singletons. Time point in this sample: baseline, week 1 (first vaccination visit). This sample's treatment: pre-vaccination baseline after standard-of-care therapy. Sequencing used PBMCs, obtained from a glioma patient treated with radiotherapy, temozolomide or both. Receptor source: a woman between 50 and 59 years old with glioma.

Here the CDR3 reads CASSKRGTDTQYF. CDR3 bases: TGTGCCAGCAGTAAGCGGGGCACAGATACGCAGTATTTT. V and J are TRBV2 and TRBJ2-3; D is possibly TRBD2 (6 bases). The V end lost 5 bases, the J end lost 1 base, and 7 bases lay between the germline ends. The germline V gene has CDR1 SNHLY and CDR2 FYNNEI. The CDR3 length is 13 residues.

The genes are TRBV6-6 and TRBJ1-5; 10 nucleotides line up with TRBD1. Germline trimming cut 7 bases from V and 3 bases from J; bases unmatched to any gene: 9. This CDR3 region has 16 residues. Germline-derived CDR1 and CDR2 are MNHNY and SVGAGI (reference sequence). The CDR3 here is CASNPGGQGPNQPQHF. DNA of the CDR3: TGTGCCAGCAACCCTGGGGGACAGGGGCCCAATCAGCCCCAGCATTTT.

This clone is a singleton in its sample. The rearrangement joins TRBV9 to TRBJ1-5, with D tentatively TRBD1 (5 bases). CDR1 SGDLS and CDR2 YYNGEE come from the germline V gene. The CDR3 has 17 amino acids. V lost 1 base and J 5 bases, leaving 19 bases between the germline ends. The CDR3 region has the DNA TGTGCCAGCAGCGTATCCGCGAGCGAACGAGGGGATCAGCCCCAGCATTTT. This codes for CASSVSASERGDQPQHF.

The chain is built from TRBV5-1 and TRBJ2-5; D uncertain. The CDR3 is 13 residues long. V was clipped by 5 bases and J by 2 bases, with 10 bases between them. CDR1 is SGHRS, CDR2 YFSETQ, per germline. The CDR3 loop is CASRAPSQETQYF. CDR3 nucleotide sequence: TGCGCCAGCAGAGCACCCTCTCAAGAGACCCAGTACTTC.

V usage is TRBV27 and J usage is TRBJ1-1; no definite D call. The CDR3 loop spans 13 amino acids. Germline CDR1 and CDR2: MNHEY and SMNVEV (reference sequence). V lost 8 bases, J lost 2 bases, and 12 bases lay in between. CDR3 protein: CASALGGNTEAFF. CDR3 DNA: TGTGCCAGCGCCCTAGGTGGAAACACTGAAGCTTTCTTT.

This sequence joins TRBV7-9 and TRBJ2-1, with 8 nucleotides matching TRBD2. This CDR3 comprises 11 residues. The V gene's germline CDR1 is SEHNR and CDR2 FQNEAQ (reference sequence). Trimming cost V 5 bases and J 16 bases; bases outside gene matches: 7. CDR3 bases: TGTGCCAGCAGCCGGCTAGCGGGCGATTTCTTC. Translation: CASSRLAGDFF.

This chain joins TRBV6-5 and TRBJ1-5; possibly TRBD1 for D (5 bases). V was trimmed by 5 bases and J by 0 bases, leaving 11 bases between them. Germline-derived CDR1 and CDR2 are MNHEY and SVGAGI. The CDR3 spans 15 residues. The CDR3 nucleotides read TGTGCCAGCAGTCGGGACGGAGGTAGCAATCAGCCCCAGCATTTT. Protein product: CASSRDGGSNQPQHF.

The V call is TRBV5-4, the J call TRBJ1-2; 11 bases are a match to TRBD1. In germline, CDR1 is SGHNT, CDR2 YYREEE (reference sequence). This CDR3 is built from 16 residues. The V and J ends lost 0 bases and 5 bases, in that order; junction bases with no gene match: 6. As DNA, the CDR3 is TGTGCCAGCAGCTTGGAGGGACAGGGGGTTGCGTATGGCTACACCTTC. Translating gives CASSLEGQGVAYGYTF.

This clone has just one count. The gene calls are TRBV4-1 and TRBJ2-2, with TRBD2 matching 10 bases. The CDR3 runs 15 residues. After removal of 5 bases from V and 1 base from J, the junction contained 1 base not matched to a gene. The germline V gene encodes CDR1 MGHRA and CDR2 YSYEKL. CDR3 bases: TGCGCCAGCAGCTTAGCGGGGGGGAACACCGGGGAGCTGTTTTTT. It codes for CASSLAGGNTGELFF.

The chain employs TRBV10-3 and TRBJ1-2; D gene uncertain. This CDR3 contains 12 residues. V lost 6 bases to trimming and J lost 4 bases, with 9 bases between them. The germline V gene has CDR1 ENHRY and CDR2 SYGVKD. CDR3 protein: CAISPQSYGYTF. The CDR3 DNA sequence: TGTGCCATCAGCCCACAGTCCTATGGCTACACCTTC.

This clone was seen a single time. V is TRBV11-3 and J is TRBJ2-1; 7 bases map to TRBD2. The CDR3 totals 13 residues. Germline-derived CDR1 and CDR2 are SGHNT and YENEEA. J gave up 6 bases and V 5 bases, and 4 bases lay outside the gene matches. CDR3 residues: CASSGRESNEQFF. CDR3 DNA sequence: TGTGCCAGCAGCGGGAGGGAAAGCAATGAGCAGTTCTTC.

The J gene is TRBJ1-5, the V gene TRBV2; a weak D match, TRBD1 (5 bases). Germline V lookup: CDR1 SNHLY, CDR2 FYNNEI. This CDR3 is 15 amino acids long. V was trimmed by 7 bases and J by 2 bases, leaving 15 bases between them. The CDR3 nucleotides are TGTGCCAGCATCCTCAGAGAAGGGGGCAATCAGCCCCAGCATTTT. Protein product: CASILREGGNQPQHF.

In this sample, this clone turned up once. The rearrangement links TRBV11-2 to TRBJ1-3; possibly TRBD1 for D (5 bases). CDR3 length: 16 residues. Germline CDR1 reads SGHAT; CDR2 reads FQNNGV. With 3 bases removed from V and 2 bases from J, the gap between germline ends came to 14 bases. For the CDR3, the DNA is TGTGCCAGCAGCTTTGGAATGCAGGGCGCTGGAAACACCATATATTTT. The encoded protein is CASSFGMQGAGNTIYF.

There are a few counts of this clone. The genes are TRBV7-9 and TRBJ2-3; TRBD2 matches 9 bases. The J segment lost 0 bases and the V segment lost 5 bases, leaving 3 bases of the junction unmatched. The CDR3 length is 15 residues. Looked up from germline, CDR1 is SEHNR and CDR2 is FQNEAQ (reference sequence). CDR3 in amino acids: CASSPLAGSTDTQYF. CDR3 DNA: TGTGCCAGCAGCCCACTAGCGGGTAGCACAGATACGCAGTATTTT.

This chain joins TRBV2 and TRBJ1-1; D remains ambiguous. The CDR3 covers 13 residues. Trimming removed 5 bases from V and 1 base from J, with 8 bases in between. CDR1 SNHLY and CDR2 FYNNEI come from the germline V gene. For the CDR3, the DNA is TGTGCCAGCAGTTCGGACGGGAACACTGAAGCTTTCTTT. Protein product: CASSSDGNTEAFF.

The chain links TRBV13 to TRBJ2-1; 7 bases line up with TRBD1. Unmatched junction bases numbered 12, after V lost 6 bases and J lost 7 bases. The CDR3 totals 15 residues. Germline CDR1 PRHDT, CDR2 FYEKMQ (reference sequence). The CDR3 reads CASSTGTAPGNEQFF. CDR3 nucleotide sequence: TGTGCCAGCAGTACCGGGACAGCCCCGGGAAATGAGCAGTTCTTC.

This clone came up once. The CDR3 spells CASSWTGFGRETQYF. Written as DNA, the CDR3 is TGTGCCAGCAGCTGGACAGGGTTCGGCAGAGAGACCCAGTACTTC. This chain joins TRBV5-6 and TRBJ2-5, with TRBD1 matching over 8 bases. J was trimmed by 4 bases and V by 3 bases; bases with no gene match: 8. CDR3 length: 15 amino acids. Germline V gene lookup returns CDR1 SGHDT and CDR2 YYEEEE.

The rearrangement links TRBV2 to TRBJ2-6, with D tentatively TRBD2 (5 bases). The germline V gene has CDR1 SNHLY and CDR2 FYNNEI. The V end lost 11 bases, the J end lost 4 bases, and 12 bases lay between the germline ends. The CDR3 consists of 13 residues. CDR3 sequence: CAWRRGGANVLTF. Written as DNA, the CDR3 is TGTGCCTGGCGACGGGGAGGGGCCAACGTCCTGACTTTC.

This clone was counted only a few times. The gene calls are TRBV27 and TRBJ2-7; 13 bases are shared with TRBD2. CDR1 and CDR2 (germline): MNHEY, SMNVEV (reference sequence). J was trimmed by 3 bases and V by 4 bases; bases with no gene match: 3. The CDR3 runs to 15 residues. The CDR3 DNA reads as TGTGCCAGCAGTTCTCGGACTAGCGGGGGCTACGAGCAGTACTTC. Translating it yields CASSSRTSGGYEQYF.

The chain employs TRBV7-2 and TRBJ1-2; 10 positions agree with TRBD1. CDR3 length: 17 amino acids. The V gene's germline CDR1 is SGHTA and CDR2 FQGNSA. V lost 0 bases to trimming and J lost 4 bases; unmatched junction nucleotides: 8. CDR3 protein: CASSLAFGTGVIYGYTF. The CDR3, as DNA: TGTGCCAGCAGCTTAGCCTTCGGGACAGGGGTGATCTATGGCTACACCTTC.